The sequence of this T cell receptor (beta chain) was determined in a study of early T cells in non-severe SARS-CoV-2 infection. Germline V gene sequence: CDR1 SGDLS, CDR2 YYNGEE. J lost 0 bases, V lost 3 bases, and 1 base had no gene match. The CDR3 sequence is 15 residues long. Individual cDNA molecules received unique molecular identifiers during library preparation. MiXCR, run by TCRdb on the 5' RACE reads, gives a single entry per CDR3 protein. The sample records about 80,000 distinct CDR3 sequences, around 13% being singletons. This clonotype was seen only a few times. This receptor was taken from an adult who was a healthcare worker with PCR-confirmed SARS-CoV-2 infection or an uninfected control (not recorded which). Specimen: whole blood. J is TRBJ1-5 and V is TRBV9; 9 nucleotides match TRBD1. CDR3 sequence: CASSETGGSNQPQHF. The CDR3 nucleotides are TGTGCCAGCAGCGAGACAGGGGGTAGCAATCAGCCCCAGCATTTT.